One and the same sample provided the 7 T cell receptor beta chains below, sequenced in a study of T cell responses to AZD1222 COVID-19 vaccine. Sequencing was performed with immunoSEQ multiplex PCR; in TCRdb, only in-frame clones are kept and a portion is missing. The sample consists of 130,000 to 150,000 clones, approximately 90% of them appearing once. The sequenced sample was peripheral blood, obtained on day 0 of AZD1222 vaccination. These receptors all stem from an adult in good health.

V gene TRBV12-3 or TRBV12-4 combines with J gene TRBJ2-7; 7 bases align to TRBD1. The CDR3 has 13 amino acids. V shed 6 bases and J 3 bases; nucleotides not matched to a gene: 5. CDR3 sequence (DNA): TGTGCCAGCAGGAGGGGGCCCGTCTACGAGCAGTACTTC. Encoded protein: CASRRGPVYEQYF.

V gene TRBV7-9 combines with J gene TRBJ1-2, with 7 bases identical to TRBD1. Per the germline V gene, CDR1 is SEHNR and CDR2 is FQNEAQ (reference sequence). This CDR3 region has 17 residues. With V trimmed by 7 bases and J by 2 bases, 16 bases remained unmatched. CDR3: CASTPVIGTDKNYGYTF. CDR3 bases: TGTGCCAGCACTCCGGTCATTGGGACAGACAAAAACTATGGCTACACCTTC. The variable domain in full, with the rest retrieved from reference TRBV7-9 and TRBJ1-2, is DTGVSQNPRHKITKRGQNVTFRCDPISEHNRLYWYRQTLGQGPEFLTYFQNEAQLEKSRLLSDRFSAERPKGSFSTLEIQRTEQGDSAMYLCASTPVIGTDKNYGYTFGSGTRLTVV.

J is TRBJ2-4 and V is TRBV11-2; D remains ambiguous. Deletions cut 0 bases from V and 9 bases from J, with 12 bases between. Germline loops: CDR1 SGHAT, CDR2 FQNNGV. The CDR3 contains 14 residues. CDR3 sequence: CASSLDPPPSIQYF. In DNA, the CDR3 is TGTGCCAGCAGCTTAGACCCCCCCCCGTCCATTCAGTACTTC. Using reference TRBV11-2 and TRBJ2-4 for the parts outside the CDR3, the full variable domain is EAGVAQSPRYKIIEKRQSVAFWCNPISGHATLYWYQQILGQGPKLLIQFQNNGVVDDSQLPKDRFSAERLKGVDSTLKIQPAKLEDSAVYLCASSLDPPPSIQYFGAGTRLSVL.

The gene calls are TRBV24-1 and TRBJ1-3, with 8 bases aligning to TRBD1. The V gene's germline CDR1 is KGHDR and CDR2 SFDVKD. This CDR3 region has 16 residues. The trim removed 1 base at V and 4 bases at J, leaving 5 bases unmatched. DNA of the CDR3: TGTGCCACCAGTGATTTAGGGACAGGCCCCGGAAACACCATATATTTT. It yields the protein CATSDLGTGPGNTIYF.

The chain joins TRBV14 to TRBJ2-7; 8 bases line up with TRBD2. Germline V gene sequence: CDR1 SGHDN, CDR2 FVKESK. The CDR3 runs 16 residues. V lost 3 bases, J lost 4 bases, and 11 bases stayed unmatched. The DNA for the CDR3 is TGTGCCAGCAGCCAGGTGCTTCCCGGGAGGGGATACGAGCAGTACTTC. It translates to CASSQVLPGRGYEQYF.

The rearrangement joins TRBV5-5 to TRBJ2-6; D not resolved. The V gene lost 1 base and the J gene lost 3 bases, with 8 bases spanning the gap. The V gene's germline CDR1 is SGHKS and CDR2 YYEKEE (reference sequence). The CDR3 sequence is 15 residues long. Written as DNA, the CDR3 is TGTGCCAGCAGCTTGTTCGTCTTTGGGGCCAACGTCCTGACTTTC. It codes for CASSLFVFGANVLTF.

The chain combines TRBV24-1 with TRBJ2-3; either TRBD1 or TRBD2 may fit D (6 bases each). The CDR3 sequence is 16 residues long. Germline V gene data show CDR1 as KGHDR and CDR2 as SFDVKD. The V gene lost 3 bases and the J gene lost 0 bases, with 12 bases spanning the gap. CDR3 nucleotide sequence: TGTGCCACCAGTGATCCTACGGGGGCTAGCACAGATACGCAGTATTTT. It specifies CATSDPTGASTDTQYF.